This T cell receptor (beta chain) was sequenced during a study of T-cell reconstitution after alpha-beta-depleted transplantation in children. Findings and caveats of the study: Surviving recipient T cells and thymic progenitors produced the high day-60 TCRbeta diversity seen in some patients. The study reportedly traced alpha-beta T cells about two months after transplant to several hundred expanded graft clones. T-cell counts and diversity at one year following transplant were attributed mainly to newly produced T cells.

Unique molecular identifiers were incorporated when the TCRbeta library was constructed. Each CDR3 protein is one row after TCRdb ran MiXCR on the PCR reads. The sample consists of around 270,000 distinct CDR3 sequences, roughly 8.2% of them appearing once. The CDR3 sequence is 18 residues long. Trimming shortened V by 0 bases and J by 0 bases, and 15 bases separated the two germline ends. The V gene's germline CDR1 is ENHRY and CDR2 SYGVKD. This clonotype was seen a handful of times. As yet, its antigen is unknown. This TCR derives from a female patient younger than 10 who had a stem cell transplant for Fanconi anemia, so the T cells may come from the graft donor. V and J are TRBV10-3 and TRBJ1-3; tentatively, D is TRBD1 (6 bases). Sample: peripheral blood, taken 360 days after TCRalphabeta/CD19-depleted stem cell transplant. The CDR3 reads CAISESKAQGYSGNTIYF. CDR3 sequence (DNA): TGTGCCATCAGTGAGTCGAAGGCTCAGGGGTACTCTGGAAACACCATATATTTT.